This TCR beta chain was observed in a study of OX40 agonist ivuxolimab in advanced cancers. Study-wide background: People in dose escalation had one of these cancers: hepatocellular carcinoma, melanoma, renal cell or head and neck cancer.

The length of the CDR3 is 16 residues. The germline V gene encodes CDR1 SGHRS and CDR2 YFSETQ. V was pared by 4 bases and J by 2 bases, with 7 bases of the junction left unmatched. TCRdb's copy holds only in-frame clones and misses some; the assay was immunoSEQ multiplex PCR. Of under 65,000 clones listed, roughly nine tenths are singletons. This receptor was obtained from an adult with an advanced solid tumor such as melanoma, head and neck, liver or kidney cancer. Specimen: CD4+ or CD8+ T cells sorted from blood, collected in a trial of the OX40 agonist ivuxolimab. This chain connects TRBV5-1 to TRBJ2-2; TRBD2 agrees at 8 bases. CDR3 in amino acids: CASSPKTSANTGELFF. The CDR3 DNA follows: TGCGCCAGCAGCCCAAAGACTAGCGCCAACACCGGGGAGCTGTTTTTT.